This T cell receptor beta chain comes out of a study of blood T cell repertoires in COVID-19. Looking at the study overall: Samples came from the United States, Italy and Spain, spanning acute and convalescent COVID-19. The analysed material was cDNA or gDNA that came from T cells, B-cell-depleted T cells, or PBMCs.

Per the original methods: Amplification of reference gene primers was used by the study to estimate nucleated cell counts. Method: immunoSEQ multiplex PCR; TCRdb's copy keeps in-frame clones and lacks some. V and J calls plus clone size are reproduced from that table; the DNA served to infer D and trimming. Of fewer than 450,000 clones listed, under 95% are singletons. With 6 bases removed from V and 2 bases from J, the gap between germline ends came to 15 bases. The CDR3 covers 14 residues. The V gene's germline CDR1 is SQVTM and CDR2 ANQGSEA. This TCR came from a woman between 18 and 29 years old who had recovered from COVID-19. This chain links TRBV29-1 with TRBJ2-3, with D uncertain. The sample comprised peripheral blood. The CDR3, as DNA: TGCAGCGTCCCCCGAGGCGGTGACACAGATACGCAGTATTTT. The encoded protein is CSVPRGGDTDTQYF.